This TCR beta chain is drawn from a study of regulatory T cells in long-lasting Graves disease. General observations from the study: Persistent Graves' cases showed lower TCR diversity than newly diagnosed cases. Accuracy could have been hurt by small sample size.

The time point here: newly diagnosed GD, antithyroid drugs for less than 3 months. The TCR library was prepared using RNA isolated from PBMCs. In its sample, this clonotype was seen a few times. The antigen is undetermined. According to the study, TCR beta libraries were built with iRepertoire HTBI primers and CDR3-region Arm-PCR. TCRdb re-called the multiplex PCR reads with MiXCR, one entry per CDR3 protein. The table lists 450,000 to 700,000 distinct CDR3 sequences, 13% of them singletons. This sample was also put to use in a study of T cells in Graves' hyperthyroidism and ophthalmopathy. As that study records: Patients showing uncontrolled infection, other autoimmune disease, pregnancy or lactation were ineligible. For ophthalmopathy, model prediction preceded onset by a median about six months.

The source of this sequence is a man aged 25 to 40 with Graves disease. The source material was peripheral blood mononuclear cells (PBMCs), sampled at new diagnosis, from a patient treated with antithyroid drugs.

CDR3 protein: CASSLVSRTDYDEQYF. As DNA, the CDR3 is TGTGCCAGCAGCTTGGTATCCCGGACAGATTATGACGAGCAGTACTTC. The J gene is TRBJ2-7, the V gene TRBV5-6; D is perhaps TRBD1 (6 bases). Germline V gene lookup returns CDR1 SGHDT and CDR2 YYEEEE. The CDR3 extends over 16 amino acids. V lost 0 bases, J lost 5 bases, and 18 bases lay in between.